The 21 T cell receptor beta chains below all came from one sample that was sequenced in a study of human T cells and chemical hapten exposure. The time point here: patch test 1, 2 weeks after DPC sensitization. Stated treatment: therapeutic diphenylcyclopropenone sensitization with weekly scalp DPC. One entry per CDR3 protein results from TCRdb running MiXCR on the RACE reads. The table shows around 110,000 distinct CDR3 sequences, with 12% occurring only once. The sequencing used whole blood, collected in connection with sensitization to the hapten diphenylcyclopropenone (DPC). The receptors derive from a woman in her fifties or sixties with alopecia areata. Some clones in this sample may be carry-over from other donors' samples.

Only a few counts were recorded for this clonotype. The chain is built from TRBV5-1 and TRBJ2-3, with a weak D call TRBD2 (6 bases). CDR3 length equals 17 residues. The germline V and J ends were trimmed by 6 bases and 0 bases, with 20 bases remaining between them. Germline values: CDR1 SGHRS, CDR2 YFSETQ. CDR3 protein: CASNPASAYSSTDTQYF. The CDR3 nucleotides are TGCGCCAGCAACCCCGCTAGCGCATACTCTAGCACAGATACGCAGTATTTT.

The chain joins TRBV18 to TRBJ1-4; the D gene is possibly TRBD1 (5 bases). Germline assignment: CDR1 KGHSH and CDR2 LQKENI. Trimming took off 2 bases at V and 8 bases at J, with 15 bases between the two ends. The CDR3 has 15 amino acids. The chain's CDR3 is CASSPSPPAGEKLFF. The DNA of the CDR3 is TGTGCCAGCTCACCATCGCCCCCGGCAGGGGAAAAACTGTTTTTT.

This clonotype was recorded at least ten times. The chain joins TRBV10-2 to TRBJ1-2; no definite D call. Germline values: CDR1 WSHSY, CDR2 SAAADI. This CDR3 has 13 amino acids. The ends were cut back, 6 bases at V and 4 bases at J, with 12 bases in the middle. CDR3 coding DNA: TGCGCCAGCAGCTTCGGACCGGCCTATGGCTACACCTTC. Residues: CASSFGPAYGYTF.

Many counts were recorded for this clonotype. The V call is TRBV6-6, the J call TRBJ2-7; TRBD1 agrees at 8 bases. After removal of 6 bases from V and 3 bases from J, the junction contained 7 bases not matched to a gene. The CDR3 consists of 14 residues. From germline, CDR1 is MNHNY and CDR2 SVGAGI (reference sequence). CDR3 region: CASRSPGTGYEQYF. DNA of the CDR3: TGTGCCAGCAGATCACCAGGGACAGGCTACGAGCAGTACTTC.

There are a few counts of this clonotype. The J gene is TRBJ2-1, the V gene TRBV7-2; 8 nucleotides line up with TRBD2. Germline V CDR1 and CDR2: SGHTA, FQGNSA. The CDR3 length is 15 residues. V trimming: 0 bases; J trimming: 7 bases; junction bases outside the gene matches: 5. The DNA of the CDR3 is TGTGCCAGCAGCTTAGCCCGGGGGGGGATGAATGAGCAGTTCTTC. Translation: CASSLARGGMNEQFF.

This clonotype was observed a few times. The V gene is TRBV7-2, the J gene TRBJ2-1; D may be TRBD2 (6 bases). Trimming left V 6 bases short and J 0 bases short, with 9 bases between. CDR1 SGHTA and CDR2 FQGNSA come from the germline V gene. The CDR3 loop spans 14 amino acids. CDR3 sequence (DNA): TGTGCCAGCAGGGGGGGAAACTCCTACAATGAGCAGTTCTTC. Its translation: CASRGGNSYNEQFF.

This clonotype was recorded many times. Written as DNA, the CDR3 is TGTGCCAGCAGCTTAGATGCCCGCAGAATGAACACTGAAGCTTTCTTT. Its translation: CASSLDARRMNTEAFF. The chain combines TRBV11-2 with TRBJ1-1; no firm D call. Per germline, CDR1 SGHAT and CDR2 FQNNGV. The CDR3 has 16 amino acids. Trimming pared 0 bases from V and 0 bases from J, leaving 11 bases between.

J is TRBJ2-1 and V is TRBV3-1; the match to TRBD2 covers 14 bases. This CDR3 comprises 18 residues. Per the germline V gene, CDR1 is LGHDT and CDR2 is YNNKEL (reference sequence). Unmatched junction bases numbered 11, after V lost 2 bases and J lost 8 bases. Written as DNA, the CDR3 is TGTGCCAGCAGCCAACCGGGACTAGCGGGGGCTTCTGGCGATGAGCAGTTCTTC. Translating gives CASSQPGLAGASGDEQFF.

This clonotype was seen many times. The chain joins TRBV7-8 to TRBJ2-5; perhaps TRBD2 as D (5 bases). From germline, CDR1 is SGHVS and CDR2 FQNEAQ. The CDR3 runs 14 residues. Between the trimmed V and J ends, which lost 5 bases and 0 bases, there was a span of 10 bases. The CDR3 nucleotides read TGTGCCAGCAGCCCCTACGGGAACCAAGAGACCCAGTACTTC. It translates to CASSPYGNQETQYF.

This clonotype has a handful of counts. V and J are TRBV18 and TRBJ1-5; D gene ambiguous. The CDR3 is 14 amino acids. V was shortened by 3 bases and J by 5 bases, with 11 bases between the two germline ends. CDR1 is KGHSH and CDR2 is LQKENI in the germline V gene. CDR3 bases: TGTGCCAGCTCACCTAATCAAGAGGATCAGCCCCAGCATTTT. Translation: CASSPNQEDQPQHF.

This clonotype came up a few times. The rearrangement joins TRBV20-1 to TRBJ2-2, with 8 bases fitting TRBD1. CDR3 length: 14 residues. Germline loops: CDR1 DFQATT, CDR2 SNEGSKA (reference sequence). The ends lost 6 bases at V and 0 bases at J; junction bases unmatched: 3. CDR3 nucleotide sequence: TGCAGTGCAATACAGGGGGCGAACACCGGGGAGCTGTTTTTT. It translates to CSAIQGANTGELFF.

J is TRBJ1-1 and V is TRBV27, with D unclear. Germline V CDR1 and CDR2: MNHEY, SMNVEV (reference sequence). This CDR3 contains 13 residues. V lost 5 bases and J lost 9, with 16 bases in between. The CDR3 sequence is CASSPSGLLQAFF. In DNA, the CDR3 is TGTGCCAGCAGTCCAAGCGGGCTCTTACAAGCTTTCTTT.

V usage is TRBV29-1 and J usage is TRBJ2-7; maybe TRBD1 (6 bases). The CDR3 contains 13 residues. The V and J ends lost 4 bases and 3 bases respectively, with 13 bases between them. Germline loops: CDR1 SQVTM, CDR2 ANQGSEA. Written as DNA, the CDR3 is TGCAGCGTTGCCCCCGGGGACATCTACGAGCAGTACTTC. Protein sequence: CSVAPGDIYEQYF.

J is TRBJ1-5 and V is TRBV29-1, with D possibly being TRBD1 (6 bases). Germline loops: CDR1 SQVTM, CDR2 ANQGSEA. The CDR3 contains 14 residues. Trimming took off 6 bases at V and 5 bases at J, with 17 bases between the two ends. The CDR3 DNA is TGCAGCGTCGTTCACCAGGGACACGATCAGCCCCAGCATTTT. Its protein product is CSVVHQGHDQPQHF.

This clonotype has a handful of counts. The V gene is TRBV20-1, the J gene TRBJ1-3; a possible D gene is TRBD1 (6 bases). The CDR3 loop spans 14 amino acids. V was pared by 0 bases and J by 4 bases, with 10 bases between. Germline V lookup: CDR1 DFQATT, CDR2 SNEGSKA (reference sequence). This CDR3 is CSARETRGGNTIYF. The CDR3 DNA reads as TGCAGTGCTAGAGAGACCAGGGGCGGAAACACCATATATTTT.

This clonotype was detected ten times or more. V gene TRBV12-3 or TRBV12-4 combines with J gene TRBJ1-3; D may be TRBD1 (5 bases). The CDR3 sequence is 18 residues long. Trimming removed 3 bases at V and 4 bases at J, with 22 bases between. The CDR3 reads CASSFSVPRDLGGNTIYF. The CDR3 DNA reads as TGTGCCAGCAGTTTTTCGGTGCCCAGGGACTTGGGAGGAAACACCATATATTTT.

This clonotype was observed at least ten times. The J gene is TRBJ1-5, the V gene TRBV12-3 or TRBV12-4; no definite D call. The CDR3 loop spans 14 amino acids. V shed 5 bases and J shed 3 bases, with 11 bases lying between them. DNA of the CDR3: TGTGCCAGCAGTAATCCGGGCAACAATCAGCCCCAGCATTTT. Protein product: CASSNPGNNQPQHF.

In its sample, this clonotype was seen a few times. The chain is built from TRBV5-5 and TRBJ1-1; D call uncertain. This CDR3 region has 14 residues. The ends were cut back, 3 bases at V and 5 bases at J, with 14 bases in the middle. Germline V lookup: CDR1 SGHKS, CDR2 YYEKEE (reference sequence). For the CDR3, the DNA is TGTGCCAGCAGCTGGGAGGTGACGGGAACTGAAGCTTTCTTT. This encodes CASSWEVTGTEAFF.

The CDR3 sequence: CAIREGDRQKYF. CDR3 DNA: TGTGCCATCCGGGAGGGGGACAGGCAGAAGTATTTT. The chain carries TRBV28 and TRBJ2-3; D could derive from TRBD1 or TRBD2 (8 bases each). Germline V gene data show CDR1 as MDHEN and CDR2 as SYDVKM. Trimming removed 10 bases from V and 13 bases from J, with 21 bases in between. The CDR3 consists of 12 residues.

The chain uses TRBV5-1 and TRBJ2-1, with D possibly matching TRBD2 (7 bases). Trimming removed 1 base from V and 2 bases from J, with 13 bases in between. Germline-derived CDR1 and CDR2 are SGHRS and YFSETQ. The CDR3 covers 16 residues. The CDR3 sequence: CASSLLGGTTYNEQFF. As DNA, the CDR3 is TGCGCCAGCAGCTTGTTAGGGGGGACTACCTACAATGAGCAGTTCTTC.

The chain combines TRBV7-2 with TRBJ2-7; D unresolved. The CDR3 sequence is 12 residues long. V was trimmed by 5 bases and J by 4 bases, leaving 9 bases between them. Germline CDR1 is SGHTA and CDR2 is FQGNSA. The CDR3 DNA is TGTGCCAGCAGCCCCGACAAATACGAGCAGTACTTC. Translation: CASSPDKYEQYF.